This entry lists 21 T cell receptor beta chains sequenced from one sample in a study of blood T cell repertoires in COVID-19. The assay was immunoSEQ multiplex PCR, and TCRdb's table has in-frame clones only and misses some. Seen here are approximately 220,000 clones, about 90% observed once, and the top ten hold about 15%. Sample: PBMCs or T cells enriched from blood (not recorded which). The receptor set was obtained from a man aged 25 to 45 who had been exposed to COVID-19.

V is TRBV15 and J is TRBJ2-3; unclear D gene. This CDR3 spans 14 amino acids. V was cut by 5 bases and J by 0 bases, with 9 bases left in between. Looked up from germline, CDR1 is LNHNV and CDR2 is YYDKDF (reference sequence). The CDR3 bases are TGTGCCACCAGCCCCTCGAGGAGCACAGATACGCAGTATTTT. Its translation: CATSPSRSTDTQYF. Using reference TRBV15 and TRBJ2-3 for the parts outside the CDR3, the full variable domain is DAMVIQNPRYQVTQFGKPVTLSCSQTLNHNVMYWYQQKSSQAPKLLFHYYDKDFNNEADTPDNFQSRRPNTSFCFLDIRSPGLGDTAMYLCATSPSRSTDTQYFGPGTRLTVL.

Remarks on this clone: Mismatch with germline at one junction end may stem from a read error. The chain couples TRBV9 to TRBJ1-2; a weak D match, TRBD1 (5 bases). There are 15 residues in the CDR3. CDR1 is SGDLS, CDR2 YYNGEE, per germline. The CDR3 DNA is TGTGCCAGCACCGTAGAGGTCAGGGAGGCATATGGCTACACCTTC. Residues: CASTVEVREAYGYTF.

The chain has TRBV7-2 and TRBJ1-2; D ambiguous. Germline loops: CDR1 SGHTA, CDR2 FQGNSA. Between the trimmed V and J ends, which lost 1 base and 2 bases, there was a span of 14 bases. This CDR3 has 16 residues. The CDR3 sequence: CASSLVWLEGNYGYTF. The DNA of the CDR3 is TGTGCCAGCAGCTTAGTTTGGTTGGAGGGCAACTATGGCTACACCTTC. Complete variable domain (other parts from reference TRBV7-2 and TRBJ1-2): GAGVSQSPSNKVTEKGKDVELRCDPISGHTALYWYRQSLGQGLEFLIYFQGNSAPDKSGLPSDRFSAERTGGSVSTLTIQRTQQEDSAVYLCASSLVWLEGNYGYTFGSGTRLTVV.

This clone was observed once. The rearrangement links TRBV12-5 to TRBJ2-3, with 8 bases identical to TRBD2. V shed 6 bases and J 4 bases; nucleotides not matched to a gene: 24. The CDR3 is made up of 20 amino acids. The germline V gene has CDR1 LGHNT and CDR2 FRNRAP. CDR3 sequence reads: CASGSPTVAGTTSHPDTQYF. The CDR3 DNA follows: TGTGCTAGTGGCAGTCCTACTGTAGCGGGGACAACATCGCACCCAGATACGCAGTATTTT.

The count of this clone is one. The rearrangement links TRBV7-9 to TRBJ1-2, with D unclear. CDR1 is SEHNR and CDR2 is FQNEAQ in the germline V gene (reference sequence). CDR3 length: 12 amino acids. V gave up 1 base and J gave up 6 bases, with 6 bases separating them. Here the CDR3 DNA reads TGTGCCAGCAGCTTAGGAGGAAATGGCTACACCTTC. Translation gives CASSLGGNGYTF.

The genes are TRBV4-3 and TRBJ2-5; D unclear. The V end lost 4 bases, the J end lost 2 bases, and 14 bases lay between the germline ends. Germline V gene sequence: CDR1 LGHNA, CDR2 YSLEER. The CDR3 has 15 residues. CDR3 residues: CASSPGGQIQETQYF. The CDR3 coding sequence is TGCGCCAGCAGCCCCGGTGGGCAAATTCAAGAGACCCAGTACTTC.

This rearrangement joins TRBV6-5 to TRBJ2-1; 7 bases fit TRBD1. This CDR3 region has 14 residues. Germline values: CDR1 MNHEY, CDR2 SVGAGI. J was trimmed by 8 bases and V by 2 bases; bases with no gene match: 6. CDR3 protein: CASSYLGTDYEQFF. In DNA, the CDR3 is TGTGCCAGCAGTTACCTGGGGACAGATTATGAGCAGTTCTTC.

The V call is TRBV12-3 or TRBV12-4, the J call TRBJ1-4, with a possible D match to TRBD1 (6 bases). V gave up 10 bases and J gave up 5 bases, with 14 bases separating them. This CDR3 region has 13 residues. CDR3 loop: CAIRTVTNEKLFF. Written as DNA, the CDR3 is TGTGCCATCCGGACAGTGACGAATGAAAAACTGTTTTTT.

This clone was observed once. The chain links TRBV7-8 to TRBJ2-7; possibly TRBD1 for D (6 bases). Germline V lookup: CDR1 SGHVS, CDR2 FQNEAQ. Deletions cut 4 bases from V and 2 bases from J, with 24 bases between. This CDR3 contains 18 residues. CDR3 sequence reads: CASSWPSSKQGWTYEQYF. In DNA, the CDR3 is TGTGCCAGCAGCTGGCCCTCCTCTAAACAGGGTTGGACCTACGAGCAGTACTTC.

The V gene is TRBV29-1, the J gene TRBJ2-2; D is perhaps TRBD2 (6 bases). V lost 4 bases and J lost 3, with 12 bases in between. Germline V gene sequence: CDR1 SQVTM, CDR2 ANQGSEA. The CDR3 extends over 14 amino acids. The CDR3 sequence: CSVGAGQDTGELFF. CDR3 DNA: TGCAGCGTTGGGGCGGGGCAGGACACCGGGGAGCTGTTTTTT.

This chain uses TRBV7-8 with TRBJ1-5; tentatively, D is TRBD1 (6 bases). Trimming stripped 2 bases from V and 2 bases from J, with 13 bases between. The CDR3 is 16 amino acids. Germline V gene lookup returns CDR1 SGHVS and CDR2 FQNEAQ. The CDR3 reads CASSLLGEGGNQPQHF. The DNA for the CDR3 is TGTGCCAGCAGCTTATTAGGGGAGGGGGGCAATCAGCCCCAGCATTTT.

The V and J genes are TRBV9 and TRBJ2-3; 11 positions match TRBD2. CDR3 length equals 16 residues. Germline V gene data show CDR1 as SGDLS and CDR2 as YYNGEE. V was clipped by 0 bases and J by 4 bases; unmatched bases: 4. The CDR3 DNA sequence: TGTGCCAGCAGCGTAGGGCTAGCGGGGGGCTCAGATACGCAGTATTTT. Translating gives CASSVGLAGGSDTQYF.

The rearrangement links TRBV4-1 to TRBJ1-1; D might be TRBD1 (5 bases). The CDR3 spans 13 residues. V was pared by 1 base and J by 10 bases, with 13 bases between. Germline CDR1 is MGHRA and CDR2 is YSYEKL. The CDR3 here is CASSQASRQRAFF. The CDR3 nucleotides read TGCGCCAGCAGCCAAGCATCTCGACAGAGAGCTTTCTTT.

The chain links TRBV6-2 or TRBV6-3 to TRBJ1-6; D is ambiguous. V was pared by 2 bases and J by 11 bases, with 16 bases between. The length of the CDR3 is 15 residues. Germline-derived CDR1 and CDR2 are MNHEY and SVGEGT. The CDR3 loop reads CASSYSLPTWAPLHF. The CDR3 DNA sequence: TGTGCCAGCAGTTACAGCCTACCGACATGGGCACCCCTCCACTTT.

This clone showed up just a few times. The chain has TRBV2 and TRBJ2-7; D might be TRBD2 (7 bases). Germline values: CDR1 SNHLY, CDR2 FYNNEI. V lost 8 bases to trimming and J lost 1 base, with 18 bases between them. The CDR3 loop spans 15 amino acids. This CDR3 is CASAGGALYSYEQYF. For the CDR3, the DNA is TGTGCCAGCGCTGGGGGGGCCCTTTATTCCTACGAGCAGTACTTC.

The genes are TRBV2 and TRBJ2-7; 11 bases align to TRBD2. CDR1 and CDR2 (germline): SNHLY, FYNNEI. This CDR3 is 19 amino acids long. V gave up 0 bases and J gave up 3 bases; unmatched junction bases: 13. This chain's CDR3 is CASSEAASGGTYLFYEQYF. CDR3 nucleotides: TGTGCCAGCAGTGAAGCTGCTAGCGGGGGGACTTATCTCTTCTACGAGCAGTACTTC.

V is TRBV7-3 and J is TRBJ2-3, with D possibly TRBD1 on 6 matching bases. Trimming left V 5 bases short and J 1 base short, with 13 bases between. Germline CDR1 and CDR2: SGHTA and FQGTGA. The CDR3 totals 15 residues. Here the CDR3 DNA reads TGTGCCAGCAGCCTACAGGGTACTGGCACAGATACGCAGTATTTT. Residues: CASSLQGTGTDTQYF.

This clone came up once. This chain connects TRBV18 to TRBJ1-2; D possibly corresponds to TRBD1 (5 bases). CDR3 length equals 15 residues. V gave up 3 bases and J gave up 4 bases, with 15 bases separating them. CDR1 is KGHSH and CDR2 is LQKENI in the germline V gene. The CDR3 loop reads CASSPGGAPSYGYTF. CDR3 nucleotide sequence: TGTGCCAGCTCACCGGGAGGGGCGCCTAGCTATGGCTACACCTTC.

The rearrangement joins TRBV6-5 to TRBJ1-2; 7 positions match TRBD1. The CDR3 totals 15 residues. Germline V CDR1 and CDR2: MNHEY, SVGAGI. The V segment lost 6 bases and the J segment 5 bases; nucleotides outside the gene matches: 12. The CDR3 sequence: CASRARQGVGYGYTF. The CDR3 region has the DNA TGTGCCAGCAGAGCTAGACAGGGCGTCGGATATGGCTACACCTTC.

The rearrangement uses TRBV4-1 and TRBJ1-2; 7 bases align to TRBD1. Germline lookup yields CDR1 MGHRA and CDR2 YSYEKL. There are 13 residues in the CDR3. With 2 bases clipped from V and 11 bases from J, the junction kept 8 bases outside the gene matches. CDR3 DNA: TGCGCCAGCAGCCAAAAAGGGGGCGAGGTTTACACCTTC. It translates to CASSQKGGEVYTF.

J is TRBJ1-6 and V is TRBV5-1, with D perhaps matching TRBD1 (5 bases). V lost 3 bases, J lost 7 bases, and 14 bases lay in between. This CDR3 has 15 amino acids. CDR1 is SGHRS, CDR2 YFSETQ, per germline. CDR3 nucleotides: TGCGCCAGCAGCTCCGGACATTTTAGCAATTCACCCCTCCACTTT. This sequence encodes CASSSGHFSNSPLHF.